These 6 T cell receptor beta chains were sequenced from one sample in a study of monozygotic twins with inflammatory bowel disease. TCRdb re-called the 5' RACE reads, yielding one record per CDR3 amino acid sequence without DNA. The repertoire table contains about 330,000 distinct CDR3 sequences. Sequences were obtained from blood. The receptors here all came from a human donor with ulcerative colitis or Crohn's disease, or a healthy co-twin of an affected twin (not recorded which).

This sequence joins TRBV12-3 or TRBV12-4 and TRBJ2-3; TCRdb's D gene call, TRBD1, goes unchecked for lack of DNA. There are 16 residues in the CDR3. CDR3 protein: CASSLRAGMTTDTQYF.

The rearrangement links TRBV12-3 or TRBV12-4 to TRBJ2-3. The CDR3 is made up of 14 amino acids. The CDR3 reads CASSLGQRTDTQYF.

This chain links TRBV10-1 with TRBJ2-2; absent DNA, TCRdb's TRBD1 call cannot be checked. The CDR3 totals 15 residues. The V gene's germline CDR1 is WNHNN and CDR2 SYGVQD (reference sequence). CDR3 in amino acids: CASSEGVSDTGELFF.

The CDR3 loop reads CASSQVAGALYEQYF. V is TRBV4-1 and J is TRBJ2-7; checking the TCRdb D call of TRBD2 is not possible without DNA. The CDR3 has 15 residues. Germline V gene data show CDR1 as MGHRA and CDR2 as YSYEKL.

This chain uses TRBV4-3 with TRBJ2-2; TCRdb gives TRBD1 as the D gene, but with no DNA this cannot be confirmed. Germline V gene lookup returns CDR1 LGHNA and CDR2 YSLEER. The length of the CDR3 is 15 residues. CDR3 protein: CASSQDRVGAGELFF.

This chain connects TRBV7-3 to TRBJ1-1. Germline V gene lookup returns CDR1 SGHTA and CDR2 FQGTGA. The CDR3 extends over 13 amino acids. This CDR3 is CASSPISNTEAFF.